The 10 T cell receptor beta chains in this list originate from one sample, sequenced in a study of cytomegalovirus exposure and HLA in healthy donors. This PCR relied on a set of 60 Vbeta primers and 13 Jbeta primers. The data were produced by immunoSEQ multiplex PCR, yet TCRdb's version contains in-frame clones alone and is incomplete. The repertoire table contains about 70,000 clones. The sequenced material came from PBMCs. The receptor source for this set is a female donor in good health and CMV-seropositive.

The chain joins TRBV18 to TRBJ1-2; D possibly corresponds to TRBD1 (5 bases). CDR1 KGHSH and CDR2 LQKENI come from the germline V gene. V was shortened by 3 bases and J by 2 bases, with 10 bases between the two germline ends. The CDR3 has 14 residues. CDR3 protein: CASSPSGGNYGYTF. The DNA of the CDR3 is TGTGCCAGCTCACCGTCCGGGGGGAACTATGGCTACACCTTC.

J is TRBJ1-5 and V is TRBV7-9; no definite D call. Trimming left V 2 bases short and J 6 bases short, with 14 bases between. Per the germline V gene, CDR1 is SEHNR and CDR2 is FQNEAQ (reference sequence). The CDR3 is 15 amino acids. The CDR3 region is CASSLSGQEGQPQHF. DNA of the CDR3: TGTGCCAGCAGCTTATCCGGCCAGGAGGGTCAGCCCCAGCATTTT. The entire variable domain, with the rest obtained from reference TRBV7-9 and TRBJ1-5, is as follows: DTGVSQNPRHKITKRGQNVTFRCDPISEHNRLYWYRQTLGQGPEFLTYFQNEAQLEKSRLLSDRFSAERPKGSFSTLEIQRTEQGDSAMYLCASSLSGQEGQPQHFGDGTRLSIL.

This CDR3 reads CASSPGSYEQYF. The CDR3 coding sequence is TGTGCCAGCAGCCCCGGCTCCTACGAGCAGTACTTC. The J gene is TRBJ2-7, the V gene TRBV7-8, with D unclear. The CDR3 is made up of 12 amino acids. V was shortened by 5 bases and J by 0 bases, with 5 bases between the two germline ends. Germline lookup yields CDR1 SGHVS and CDR2 FQNEAQ.

The chain has TRBV4-2 and TRBJ2-7; weak D call: TRBD1 (7 bases). This CDR3 region has 16 residues. Germline CDR1 is LGHNA and CDR2 is YNFKEQ. Between the trimmed V and J ends, which lost 0 bases and 4 bases, there was a span of 16 bases. The CDR3 DNA follows: TGTGCCAGCAGCCAAGATCTTGAGACAGGGAGGTACGAGCAGTACTTC. Translating gives CASSQDLETGRYEQYF.

The rearrangement joins TRBV5-5 to TRBJ1-2; tentatively, D is TRBD1 (6 bases). CDR3 length: 18 residues. Trimming cost V 0 bases and J 1 base, with 19 bases left between them. The germline gives CDR1 SGHKS, CDR2 YYEKEE (reference sequence). The CDR3 nucleotides read TGTGCCAGCAGCTTGGCCGGGTCAGGGGCCTTCCTTAACTATGGCTACACCTTC. Its translation is CASSLAGSGAFLNYGYTF.

The chain uses TRBV30 and TRBJ2-7; possible D gene TRBD2, 6 bases. Germline assignment: CDR1 GTSNPN and CDR2 SVGIG (reference sequence). This CDR3 is built from 15 residues. V lost 5 bases and J 5 bases, leaving 22 bases between the germline ends. CDR3 amino acids: CAWREIEGEVHEQYF. DNA for the CDR3: TGTGCCTGGCGGGAGATAGAGGGTGAAGTCCACGAGCAGTACTTC.

The chain is built from TRBV7-3 and TRBJ1-1; 8 nucleotides line up with TRBD1. Unmatched junction bases numbered 5, after V lost 5 bases and J lost 3 bases. The germline V gene encodes CDR1 SGHTA and CDR2 FQGTGA. The CDR3 consists of 14 residues. The CDR3, as DNA: TGTGCCAGCAGCGCCAGGGGGCTAGACACTGAAGCTTTCTTT. As protein: CASSARGLDTEAFF.

V and J are TRBV6-5 and TRBJ1-1; maybe TRBD1 (5 bases). This CDR3 comprises 15 residues. CDR1 is MNHEY and CDR2 is SVGAGI in the germline V gene. Trimming removed 1 base at V and 0 bases at J, with 9 bases between. The CDR3 DNA reads TGTGCCAGCAGTTACTGGCAGGGATTGAACACTGAAGCTTTCTTT. Encoded protein: CASSYWQGLNTEAFF.

The rearrangement uses TRBV4-3 and TRBJ2-3, with TRBD2 matching over 8 bases. Germline lookup yields CDR1 LGHNA and CDR2 YSLEER. The CDR3 loop spans 19 amino acids. Losses at the gene ends were 0 bases for V and 0 bases for J; bases not matched to a gene: 11. CDR3 DNA: TGCGCCAGCAGCCAAGATCCCAGGAAAGCGGGGGTGAGCACAGATACGCAGTATTTT. Translated: CASSQDPRKAGVSTDTQYF.

The CDR3 is CSGHRAGYGNTEAFF. CDR3 sequence (DNA): TGCAGCGGACACCGGGCAGGGTATGGAAACACTGAAGCTTTCTTT. The chain joins TRBV29-1 to TRBJ1-1, with D maybe TRBD1 (5 bases). The V gene's germline CDR1 is SQVTM and CDR2 ANQGSEA. CDR3 size: 15 residues. Trimming removed 7 bases from V and 2 bases from J, with 20 bases in between.